This T cell receptor (beta chain) was identified during a study of neoadjuvant anti-PD-1 for oral cavity cancer. Germline trimming cut 4 bases from V and 4 bases from J; bases unmatched to any gene: 2. Germline V gene sequence: CDR1 MGHRA, CDR2 YSYEKL. The CDR3 is 15 amino acids. The repertoire was sequenced with immunoSEQ multiplex PCR; TCRdb's copy has only in-frame clones and lacks some. The sample has 15,000 to 20,000 clones; approximately 61% are singletons. This TCR came from a person aged 40 to 85 with oral cavity squamous cell carcinoma. The input for sequencing was PBMCs, taken before nivolumab (anti-PD-1) treatment. V gene TRBV4-1 combines with J gene TRBJ2-2, with 11 bases that match TRBD1. In DNA form, the CDR3 reads TGCGCCAGCAGCCCCGGGACAGGGGGCACCGGGGAGCTGTTTTTT. It is translated as CASSPGTGGTGELFF.